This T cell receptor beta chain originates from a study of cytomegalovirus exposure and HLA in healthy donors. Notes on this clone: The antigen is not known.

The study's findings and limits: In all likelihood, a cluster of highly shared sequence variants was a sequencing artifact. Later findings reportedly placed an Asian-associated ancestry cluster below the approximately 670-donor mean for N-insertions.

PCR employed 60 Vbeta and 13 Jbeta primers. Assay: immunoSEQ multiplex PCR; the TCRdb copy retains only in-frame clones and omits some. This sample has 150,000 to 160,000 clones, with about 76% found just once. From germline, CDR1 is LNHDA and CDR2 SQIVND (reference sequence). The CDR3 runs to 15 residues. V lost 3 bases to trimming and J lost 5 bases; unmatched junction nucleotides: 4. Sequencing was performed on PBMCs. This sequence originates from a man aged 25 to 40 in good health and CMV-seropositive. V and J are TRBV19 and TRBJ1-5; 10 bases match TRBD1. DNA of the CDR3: TGTGCCAGTAGTATCCCTGGACAGGGGGATCAGCCCCAGCATTTT. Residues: CASSIPGQGDQPQHF.